This TCR beta chain was profiled in a study of blood T cell repertoires in COVID-19. At the level of the study: In each case, the material was cDNA or gDNA derived from T cells, B-cell-depleted T cells, or PBMCs.

The germline V gene has CDR1 MDHEN and CDR2 SYDVKM. V was trimmed by 3 bases and J by 0 bases, leaving 6 bases between them. The CDR3 contains 14 residues. Methods used by the authors: Amplifying reference gene primers gave estimates of nucleated cell counts. The repertoire was sequenced with immunoSEQ multiplex PCR; TCRdb's copy has only in-frame clones and lacks some. The V and J calls and the clone size are those of that table, but D and trimming were determined from the DNA. Of 200,000 to 250,000 clones in the sample, under 85% were seen once. The chain uses TRBV28 and TRBJ1-3, with no clear D. This receptor was obtained from a man aged 30 to 45 who had recovered from COVID-19. Input material: peripheral blood. The CDR3 coding sequence is TGTGCCAGCAGTTTGGTTAGCTCTGGAAACACCATATATTTT. This encodes CASSLVSSGNTIYF.